The 26 T cell receptor beta chains presented below share a single source sample, sequenced in a study of T-cell reconstitution after alpha-beta-depleted transplantation in children. The TCRbeta library incorporated unique molecular identifiers. TCRdb re-derived calls from the PCR reads in MiXCR, one entry per CDR3 protein. The data hold 670,000 or so distinct CDR3 sequences, with 13% observed a single time. Source: PBMCs, taken before TCRalphabeta/CD19-depleted stem cell transplant. The receptors were gathered from a girl aged 2-10 years with congenital amegakaryocytic thrombocytopenia, due to receive a stem cell transplant.

The DNA for the CDR3 is TGTGCCAGCAGCCCCTGGCCGGTTGGGGAAAAACTGTTTTTT. The encoded protein is CASSPWPVGEKLFF. V is TRBV7-9 and J is TRBJ1-4; D is unresolved. This CDR3 is 14 amino acids long. Germline V CDR1 and CDR2: SEHNR, FQNEAQ (reference sequence). V lost 5 bases and J 8 bases, leaving 15 bases between the germline ends.

The sample holds many counts of this clonotype. The gene calls are TRBV27 and TRBJ2-3, with 12 bases lining up with TRBD2. Trimming removed 6 bases from V and 1 base from J; junction bases left unmatched: 5. The length of the CDR3 is 16 residues. Germline CDR1 MNHEY, CDR2 SMNVEV (reference sequence). CDR3 nucleotides: TGTGCCAGCAGCCCCGGGACTAGCGGGCGCACAGATACGCAGTATTTT. Its translation: CASSPGTSGRTDTQYF.

This clonotype has only a few counts. CDR3 in amino acids: CASSLDAATYEQYF. CDR3 sequence (DNA): TGTGCCAGCAGCTTAGATGCAGCCACCTACGAGCAGTACTTC. This sequence joins TRBV7-2 and TRBJ2-7; D call uncertain. Trimming took 1 base from V and 2 from J, leaving 9 bases between them. CDR1 and CDR2 (germline): SGHTA, FQGNSA. The CDR3 loop spans 14 amino acids.

This clonotype was detected ten times or more. The J gene is TRBJ2-5, the V gene TRBV12-3 or TRBV12-4; 7 bases match TRBD1. Trimming took 4 bases from V and 7 from J; bases not matched to a gene: 9. CDR3 length: 14 amino acids. CDR3 coding DNA: TGTGCCAGCAGTTCCGGGACAGCATTTGGGACCCAGTACTTC. This encodes CASSSGTAFGTQYF.

This clonotype was observed many times. This chain uses TRBV24-1 with TRBJ2-1; D may be TRBD1 (6 bases). The length of the CDR3 is 17 residues. CDR1 KGHDR and CDR2 SFDVKD come from the germline V gene. V gave up 4 bases and J gave up 6 bases, with 21 bases separating them. The DNA of the CDR3 is TGTGCCACCAGTGACTCAAATAAGGGGGAGTTGAGCAATGAGCAGTTCTTC. The encoded protein is CATSDSNKGELSNEQFF.

This clonotype was recorded many times. The chain combines TRBV12-3 or TRBV12-4 with TRBJ2-4, with TRBD2 matching over 10 bases. The V and J ends lost 4 bases and 7 bases, in that order; junction bases with no gene match: 13. CDR3 length: 17 residues. CDR3 residues: CASSSRTSGIGQNIQYF. CDR3 DNA sequence: TGTGCCAGCAGTTCCCGAACTAGCGGGATAGGCCAGAACATTCAGTACTTC.

Turning to this clonotype: A single base separates this from a much larger clone, so it may be a read error. The CDR3 region is CSVGSNYVYTF. The DNA for the CDR3 is TGCAGCGTTGGGAGCAACTATGTCTACACCTTC. The gene calls are TRBV29-1 and TRBJ1-2; D remains ambiguous. This CDR3 contains 11 residues. In germline, CDR1 is SQVTM, CDR2 ANQGSEA.

In this sample, this clonotype turned up a few times. V usage is TRBV5-1 and J usage is TRBJ2-3; D unresolved. This CDR3 has 16 residues. Germline V CDR1 and CDR2: SGHRS, YFSETQ. V was clipped by 4 bases and J by 3 bases, with 18 bases between them. This chain's CDR3 is CASSPSTVRATDTQYF. The CDR3 nucleotides read TGCGCCAGCAGCCCCTCGACTGTCAGAGCAACAGATACGCAGTATTTT.

This clonotype was detected only a few times. The CDR3 region is CASSLTLAGVDNEQFF. In nucleotides, the CDR3 is TGTGCCAGCAGCTTAACCCTAGCGGGAGTCGACAATGAGCAGTTCTTC. The rearrangement links TRBV11-2 to TRBJ2-1; 10 bases are a match to TRBD2. The junction had 6 bases not matched to a gene; V was cut back by 2 bases and J by 5 bases. This CDR3 region has 16 residues. Germline V gives CDR1 SGHAT, CDR2 FQNNGV.

The chain combines TRBV18 with TRBJ2-2; 8 bases agree with TRBD1. Germline V gene lookup returns CDR1 KGHSH and CDR2 LQKENI. Trimming removed 3 bases from V and 6 bases from J; junction bases left unmatched: 0. This CDR3 region has 13 residues. As DNA, the CDR3 is TGTGCCAGCTCACCGGACAGGGCCGGGGAGCTGTTTTTT. Translation gives CASSPDRAGELFF.

V is TRBV20-1 and J is TRBJ2-7; D is perhaps TRBD1 (6 bases). The CDR3 sequence is 11 residues long. V was pared by 4 bases and J by 5 bases, with 9 bases between. The V gene's germline CDR1 is DFQATT and CDR2 SNEGSKA (reference sequence). CDR3 residues: CSAIQGNEQYF. CDR3 in DNA: TGCAGTGCTATACAGGGTAACGAGCAGTACTTC.

This clonotype was seen at least ten times. The chain has TRBV6-2 or TRBV6-3 and TRBJ2-7, with D possibly TRBD2 on 5 matching bases. CDR1 and CDR2 (germline): MNHEY, SVGEGT. V lost 5 bases and J lost 4, with 18 bases in between. The CDR3 is 15 amino acids. The CDR3 reads CASSPHRTEGYEQYF. The CDR3 DNA is TGTGCCAGCAGTCCACATAGGACCGAGGGATACGAGCAGTACTTC.

This clonotype was recorded at least ten times. The rearrangement uses TRBV12-3 or TRBV12-4 and TRBJ1-5; 9 nucleotides agree with TRBD1. V was pared by 5 bases and J by 7 bases, with 6 bases of the junction left unmatched. CDR3 size: 14 residues. The CDR3 is CASSGDRVNQPQHF. The DNA of the CDR3 is TGTGCCAGCAGTGGGGACAGGGTAAACCAGCCCCAGCATTTT.

This chain uses TRBV24-1 with TRBJ2-1; D not certain. CDR3 length: 18 amino acids. With 7 bases removed from V and 1 base from J, the gap between germline ends came to 22 bases. Germline V lookup: CDR1 KGHDR, CDR2 SFDVKD. The CDR3 spells CATSNTAPWPFSYNEQFF. DNA of the CDR3: TGTGCCACCAGCAACACCGCTCCCTGGCCCTTTTCCTACAATGAGCAGTTCTTC.

The chain couples TRBV4-1 to TRBJ1-2; D not certain. The CDR3 has 15 residues. V lost 4 bases and J lost 8, with 20 bases in between. Germline V lookup: CDR1 MGHRA, CDR2 YSYEKL. The CDR3 nucleotides are TGCGCCAGCAGCCCGGGCGGACTCCTATCACAGGGCTACACCTTC. Its protein is CASSPGGLLSQGYTF.

This clonotype came up many times. The genes are TRBV20-1 and TRBJ1-1; unclear D gene. Germline V lookup: CDR1 DFQATT, CDR2 SNEGSKA (reference sequence). The CDR3 runs 15 residues. Deletions cut 2 bases from V and 3 bases from J, with 16 bases between. For the CDR3, the DNA is TGCAGTGCTAGAACTACGGTAGTGGCTTACACTGAAGCTTTCTTT. Translated, it gives CSARTTVVAYTEAFF.

This clonotype was observed many times. The genes are TRBV7-2 and TRBJ1-2; the D gene is possibly TRBD1 (5 bases). V was shortened by 5 bases and J by 6 bases, with 13 bases between the two germline ends. Germline-derived CDR1 and CDR2 are SGHTA and FQGNSA. This CDR3 is built from 13 residues. CDR3 protein: CASSVLRGDGYTF. The CDR3 nucleotides read TGTGCCAGCAGCGTCCTCCGGGGGGATGGCTACACCTTC.

The chain is built from TRBV4-1 and TRBJ2-3; D not certain. V dropped 5 bases and J dropped 2 bases, with 14 bases sitting between them. CDR1 MGHRA and CDR2 YSYEKL come from the germline V gene. The CDR3 contains 15 residues. CDR3 sequence reads: CASSSLQQNTDTQYF. The CDR3, as DNA: TGCGCCAGCAGCTCCCTCCAGCAGAACACAGATACGCAGTATTTT.

This clonotype has ten or more counts. This chain joins TRBV6-1 and TRBJ1-2, with 8 bases identical to TRBD1. V shed 7 bases and J 14 bases; nucleotides not matched to a gene: 18. The CDR3 contains 14 residues. CDR1 is MNHNS, CDR2 SASEGT, per germline. CDR3 nucleotide sequence: TGTGCCAGCACACAACTTCCCGGGACAGGATCGGAAACCTTC. It codes for CASTQLPGTGSETF.

This clonotype was observed at least ten times. The chain employs TRBV5-6 and TRBJ2-1; TRBD1 matches at 8 bases. This CDR3 is built from 14 residues. V shed 3 bases, J shed 5 bases, and the junction held 4 bases outside the gene matches. Germline assignment: CDR1 SGHDT and CDR2 YYEEEE. DNA for the CDR3: TGTGCCAGCAGCTGGACAGGGCCTAACAATGAGCAGTTCTTC. Protein product: CASSWTGPNNEQFF.

This clonotype was seen a handful of times. The V gene is TRBV24-1, the J gene TRBJ2-2; D might be TRBD2 (5 bases). The CDR3 has 16 amino acids. Germline lookup yields CDR1 KGHDR and CDR2 SFDVKD. Trimming pared 7 bases from V and 1 base from J, leaving 15 bases between. Written as DNA, the CDR3 is TGTGCCACCAGACCCGGGCCTCGGGAGAACACCGGGGAGCTGTTTTTT. This gives the protein CATRPGPRENTGELFF.

This clonotype was seen many times. This chain connects TRBV9 to TRBJ2-5; 10 nucleotides line up with TRBD2. V trimming: 3 bases; J trimming: 3 bases; junction bases outside the gene matches: 5. The CDR3 length is 15 residues. CDR1 and CDR2 (germline): SGDLS, YYNGEE. CDR3 protein: CASSGTGTSEETQYF. In DNA, the CDR3 is TGTGCCAGCAGCGGAACCGGGACTAGCGAAGAGACCCAGTACTTC.

This clonotype came up many times. The genes are TRBV20-1 and TRBJ2-5; D is unresolved. The germline V gene has CDR1 DFQATT and CDR2 SNEGSKA (reference sequence). Trimming cost V 6 bases and J 4 bases, with 12 bases left between them. The CDR3 runs to 12 residues. The CDR3 here is CSAPVNGETQYF. DNA for the CDR3: TGCAGTGCACCGGTTAACGGAGAGACCCAGTACTTC.

The V and J genes are TRBV5-5 and TRBJ2-1, with a tentative D call TRBD2 (5 bases). The V end lost 2 bases, the J end lost 6 bases, and 15 bases lay between the germline ends. CDR1 and CDR2 (germline): SGHKS, YYEKEE (reference sequence). CDR3 length equals 15 residues. The CDR3 region has the DNA TGTGCCAGCAGCTTTGCCAGAGGGAGTCTCAATGAGCAGTTCTTC. Its protein is CASSFARGSLNEQFF.

Concerning this clonotype: This may be a read error: a much more frequent sequence differs by one nucleotide. This chain connects TRBV20-1 to TRBJ2-1, with TRBD2 identical over 13 bases. This CDR3 is built from 14 residues. CDR1 and CDR2 (germline): DFQATT, SNEGSKA (reference sequence). In DNA, the CDR3 is TGCGGTGCGAGACTAGCGGGGGGCCAAAATGAGCAGTTCTTC. Translated: CGARLAGGQNEQFF.

In this sample, this clonotype turned up many times. The gene calls are TRBV27 and TRBJ2-1, with 11 nucleotides matching TRBD1. With V trimmed by 3 bases and J by 8 bases, 3 bases remained unmatched. This CDR3 region has 14 residues. The germline V gene encodes CDR1 MNHEY and CDR2 SMNVEV (reference sequence). The CDR3 reads CASSLGQGVYEQFF. CDR3 sequence (DNA): TGTGCCAGCAGTTTGGGACAGGGGGTTTATGAGCAGTTCTTC.